This TCR beta chain was recorded in a study of beta chain features in type 1 diabetes. The entirety of the isolated RNA underwent reverse transcription, so expressed TCRB transcripts were sequenced. Assay: immunoSEQ multiplex PCR; the TCRdb copy retains only in-frame clones and omits some. In the table there are 110,000 to 150,000 clones, roughly 9.7% of which are singletons. This clone was detected a few times. The clonotype originates from a woman between 40 and 50 years old in good health. Input material: central memory CD4+ T cells from blood.

For the CDR3, the DNA is TGTGCCAGCAGTTCCGGGACAGCAACTGAAAAACTGTTTTTT. Translated: CASSSGTATEKLFF. The V gene is TRBV27, the J gene TRBJ1-4, with TRBD1 identical over 7 bases. Germline V gene data show CDR1 as MNHEY and CDR2 as SMNVEV (reference sequence). The CDR3 runs 14 residues. Germline trimming cut 4 bases from V and 7 bases from J; bases unmatched to any gene: 6.